The 10 T cell receptor beta chains below were found in one sample sequenced in a study of T cell responses to AZD1222 COVID-19 vaccine. Profiling relied on immunoSEQ multiplex PCR, and the TCRdb table lists in-frame clones only, not all of them. This table holds around 160,000 clones, 90% to 95% found once. Here the sequenced sample was peripheral blood, taken 28 days after the second AZD1222 dose. These receptors originate from an adult who received the AZD1222 COVID-19 vaccine.

The gene calls are TRBV19 and TRBJ2-5; possibly TRBD1 for D (5 bases). Germline-derived CDR1 and CDR2 are LNHDA and SQIVND (reference sequence). With 1 base removed from V and 3 bases from J, the gap between germline ends came to 9 bases. The CDR3 has 14 amino acids. CDR3 coding DNA: TGTGCCAGTAGTATAGGGGGCACCAAAGAGACCCAGTACTTC. It translates to CASSIGGTKETQYF.

The chain recombines TRBV19 with TRBJ1-2; D is undetermined. The germline V gene encodes CDR1 LNHDA and CDR2 SQIVND (reference sequence). Between the trimmed V and J ends, which lost 6 bases and 0 bases, there was a span of 14 bases. The CDR3 extends over 15 amino acids. CDR3 protein: CASRPGGESNYGYTF. In nucleotides, the CDR3 is TGTGCCAGTAGGCCAGGTGGAGAATCTAACTATGGCTACACCTTC. Complete variable domain (other parts from reference TRBV19 and TRBJ1-2): DGGITQSPKYLFRKEGQNVTLSCEQNLNHDAMYWYRQDPGQGLRLIYYSQIVNDFQKGDIAEGYSVSREKKESFPLTVTSAQKNPTAFYLCASRPGGESNYGYTFGSGTRLTVV.

The sample holds a few counts of this clone. The chain links TRBV6-6 to TRBJ1-5; unclear D gene. Trimming took 4 bases from V and 0 from J, leaving 13 bases between them. Germline V gene lookup returns CDR1 MNHNY and CDR2 SVGAGI (reference sequence). The CDR3 extends over 16 amino acids. Written as DNA, the CDR3 is TGTGCCAGCAGTTCCCCCCCGGGAGATAGCAATCAGCCCCAGCATTTT. It is translated as CASSSPPGDSNQPQHF.

This chain joins TRBV19 and TRBJ2-7; 7 positions agree with TRBD2. The CDR3 totals 13 residues. The V gene's germline CDR1 is LNHDA and CDR2 SQIVND (reference sequence). Unmatched junction bases numbered 2, after V lost 6 bases and J lost 0 bases. CDR3 loop: CASRGGSSYEQYF. In nucleotides, the CDR3 is TGTGCCAGTAGAGGCGGGAGCTCCTACGAGCAGTACTTC.

The rearrangement uses TRBV7-2 and TRBJ2-3; 11 nucleotides agree with TRBD2. Germline lookup yields CDR1 SGHTA and CDR2 FQGNSA. The CDR3 consists of 16 residues. Unmatched junction bases numbered 8, after V lost 3 bases and J lost 6 bases. The CDR3 sequence: CASSFELAGAFDTQYF. DNA for the CDR3: TGTGCCAGCAGCTTTGAACTAGCGGGAGCCTTCGATACGCAGTATTTT.

This chain connects TRBV7-2 to TRBJ1-2; D is ambiguous. Germline-derived CDR1 and CDR2 are SGHTA and FQGNSA. This CDR3 is built from 11 residues. V shed 5 bases and J shed 5 bases, with 6 bases lying between them. This CDR3 reads CASSDRYGYTF. In DNA, the CDR3 is TGTGCCAGCAGCGACCGGTATGGCTACACCTTC.

This clone has a single count. CDR3 residues: CASSNRGREGYTF. The CDR3 DNA is TGTGCCAGCAGCAACAGGGGGCGTGAGGGCTACACCTTC. This chain connects TRBV27 to TRBJ1-2, with 9 positions matching TRBD1. The CDR3 loop spans 13 amino acids. The junction had 7 bases not matched to a gene; V was cut back by 6 bases and J by 8 bases. Germline V gene sequence: CDR1 MNHEY, CDR2 SMNVEV (reference sequence).

Regarding this clone: Because the CDR3 is missing its conserved closing phenylalanine or tryptophan, this is likely a read error. The limits of the CDR3 on the DNA are not certain, so only TCRdb's listed CDR3 is given. This sequence joins TRBV12-3 or TRBV12-4 and TRBJ1-2. The CDR3 comprises 12 residues, both ends counted. CDR3 sequence: CASSLPAGTAYL.

This clone was detected only a few times. The chain uses TRBV12-3 or TRBV12-4 and TRBJ1-2; weak D call: TRBD1 (5 bases). V was clipped by 6 bases and J by 4 bases, with 9 bases between them. The CDR3 loop spans 12 amino acids. As DNA, the CDR3 is TGTGCCAGCAGCAGGGACTTCTATGGCTACACCTTC. Protein: CASSRDFYGYTF.

The chain has TRBV2 and TRBJ1-1; a possible D gene is TRBD1 (6 bases). This CDR3 is 20 amino acids long. With 6 bases removed from V and 0 bases from J, the gap between germline ends came to 29 bases. Germline V CDR1 and CDR2: SNHLY, FYNNEI. CDR3 nucleotide sequence: TGTGCCAGCAGCCTACCGCAAAACAGGGAGCCCTTTCTTCTGAACACTGAAGCTTTCTTT. It yields the protein CASSLPQNREPFLLNTEAFF.